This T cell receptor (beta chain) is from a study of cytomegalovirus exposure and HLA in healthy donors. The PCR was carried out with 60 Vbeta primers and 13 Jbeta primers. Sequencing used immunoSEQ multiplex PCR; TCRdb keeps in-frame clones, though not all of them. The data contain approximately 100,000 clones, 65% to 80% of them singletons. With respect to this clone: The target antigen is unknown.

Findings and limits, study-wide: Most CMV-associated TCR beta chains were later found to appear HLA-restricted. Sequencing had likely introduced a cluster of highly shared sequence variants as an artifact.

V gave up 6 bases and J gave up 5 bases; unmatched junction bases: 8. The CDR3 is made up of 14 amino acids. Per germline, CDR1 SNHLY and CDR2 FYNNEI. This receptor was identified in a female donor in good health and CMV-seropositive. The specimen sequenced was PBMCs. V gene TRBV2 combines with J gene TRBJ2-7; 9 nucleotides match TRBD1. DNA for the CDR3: TGTGCCAGCAGAGCGGGACAGGGAAGAGACGAGCAGTACTTC. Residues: CASRAGQGRDEQYF. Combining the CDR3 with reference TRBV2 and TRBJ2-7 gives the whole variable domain EPEVTQTPSHQVTQMGQEVILRCVPISNHLYFYWYRQILGQKVEFLVSFYNNEISEKSEIFDDQFSVERPDGSNFTLKIRSTKLEDSAMYFCASRAGQGRDEQYFGPGTRLTVT.